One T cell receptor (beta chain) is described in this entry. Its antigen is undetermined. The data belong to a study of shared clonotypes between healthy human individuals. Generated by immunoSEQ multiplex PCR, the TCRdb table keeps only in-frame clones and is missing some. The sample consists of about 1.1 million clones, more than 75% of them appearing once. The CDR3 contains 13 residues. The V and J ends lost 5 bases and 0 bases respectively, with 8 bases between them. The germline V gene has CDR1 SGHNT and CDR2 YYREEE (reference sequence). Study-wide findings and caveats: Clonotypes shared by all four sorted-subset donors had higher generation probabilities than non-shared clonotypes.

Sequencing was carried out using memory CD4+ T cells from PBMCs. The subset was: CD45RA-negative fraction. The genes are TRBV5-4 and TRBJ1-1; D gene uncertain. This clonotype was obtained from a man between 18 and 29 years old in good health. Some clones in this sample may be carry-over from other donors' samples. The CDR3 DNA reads TGTGCCAGCAGAATTGCCTTGAACACTGAAGCTTTCTTT. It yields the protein CASRIALNTEAFF.